This T cell receptor (beta chain) derives from a study of PD-L1 blockade in urothelial cancer (dated by TCRdb to 2016 to 2017). For context, the study as a whole: Every patient began therapy around 2014 and was given atezolizumab 1,200 mg intravenously every 3 weeks. About 90% of the roughly 29 patients were males with bladder-origin urothelial cancer, and 18 of 29 reported a prior smoking history. An ECOG performance status of 0 or 1 was recorded for the patients, and 0 to 3 prior chemotherapy regimens had been received by the patients. Blood samples were analyzed at two time points: 3 weeks after treatment start (second dose) and 6 weeks after treatment start. Blood samples gave a median of 141,255 T cells and 80,000 or so unique TCRs, with a median clonality of 0.080. The study was an exploratory multi-omic analysis of somatic, immune and clinical correlates of response to PD-L1 blockade with atezolizumab in urothelial cancer. Pretreatment tumor samples and matched peripheral blood, collected serially before and after atezolizumab treatment, underwent TCR sequencing. Durable clinical benefit meant progression-free survival longer than 6 months, and TCR features were also tested against progression-free and overall survival. In the same patients, whole exome sequencing and RNA sequencing of pretreatment tumors were performed in addition to TCR sequencing. Several patients achieved durable clinical benefit and 20 did not. Pretreatment blood TCR-seq was available for twenty-nine patients, at least one posttreatment blood collection was obtained for 25 or so patients, and tumor TCR-seq was available for 25 or so patients.

This clone was detected only a few times. Its antigen is still unknown. Base qualities are not provided; no much larger clone lies one nucleotide away. CDR1 and CDR2, per the germline V gene, are MNHNS and SASEGT. Reading from cysteine to phenylalanine, the CDR3 counts 15 amino acids. Only the CDR3 region is kept as DNA, spanning 45 bases read in frame from base 1. The trim is 2 bases for V and 10 bases for J, with a gap of 15 bases between the germline ends. The cohort comprised around 31 patients with locally advanced or metastatic urothelial carcinoma treated at Memorial Sloan Kettering on a trial protocol. Peripheral blood mononuclear cells were collected pretreatment and during treatment, with between 1 and 8 total time points per patient. The Qiagen DNeasy Blood extraction kit was used to purify genomic DNA from total PBMCs and tumor samples. PBMCs were collected pretreatment and during treatment and were isolated and stored as previously described.

The paper's findings and limits, for the study overall: At 3 weeks after the start of treatment, tumor-associated TCR clones in peripheral blood had expanded more in patients with durable benefit (n of about 21, p = 0.022). A pretreatment peripheral blood TCR clonality below the median was linked to improved progression-free and overall survival. Because the sample size was small (n of about 30) and many of the analyses were exploratory, the results are meant to be hypothesis-generating.

Synthetic TCR analog templates were spiked into each PCR to estimate absolute template abundance from read counts. The immunoSEQ assay used bias-controlled V and J gene primers to amplify TCRbeta CDR3 regions from genomic DNA. Rearranged TCRbeta segments were sequenced at approximately 20X coverage. The original methods were these. Sequencing errors were corrected by clustering and CDR3s were annotated against IMGT to assign V, D and J genes. Downstream analyses used only productive TCRbeta rearrangements, leaving out any out-of-frame or stop-codon sequences. Clonality was calculated as one minus the Shannon entropy normalized by the log of the number of unique productive sequences. Fisher's exact test with Benjamini-Hochberg correction, using a cutoff of adjusted p below 0.01, was how clones that differed between time points or between blood and tumor were identified. TCRdb stores this immuneACCESS table with in-frame sequences only. Part of the clones is absent; in the studies checked, under half of the shortfall reflects unresolved V genes, and no reason is known for the rest. For V, J and clone size, that table is used; D and trimming come from the DNA. Within this sample are about 100,000 clones, with roughly 84% of them counted one time only. Of the sample, 2% to 2.5% is held by the ten largest clones.

Recombination joined TRBV6-1 with TRBJ1-6; TRBD1 is possibly the D segment (5 matching bases). The source is a man between 50 and 59 years old with urothelial cancer. Sequencing was performed on PBMCs, taken around atezolizumab (anti-PD-L1) treatment. The CDR3 corresponds to CASSEQGGVASPLHF. The DNA reads as follows: TGTGCCAGCAGTGAACAGGGTGGGGTCGCGTCACCCCTCCACTTT.